This T cell receptor (beta chain) stems from a study of blood T cells in healthy people across ages. V lost 4 bases to trimming and J lost 10 bases; unmatched junction nucleotides: 13. The CDR3 is made up of 16 amino acids. Per germline, CDR1 SGHTA and CDR2 FQGNSA. Findings of the study overall: Unknown donor CMV status possibly confounded expanded clonotype changes.

A second roughly 6 to 12 cycle PCR used barcoded and J-beta primers. The template-switch adaptor was a 5' adaptor with 12 random nucleotides. It tagged each cDNA molecule. TCRdb reprocessed the 5' RACE reads with MiXCR, giving one entry per CDR3 protein. The table has about 780,000 distinct CDR3 sequences, 46% seen once. As regards this clonotype: Its antigen is still unknown.

V is TRBV7-2 and J is TRBJ2-1, with 10 bases fitting TRBD1. Sequenced material: blood. The TCR was taken from an elderly man in good health. CDR3 sequence: CASSSEAGTGVGEQFF. The CDR3 bases are TGTGCCAGCAGCTCGGAAGCCGGGACAGGGGTGGGAGAGCAGTTCTTC. The full variable domain, its missing parts supplied by reference TRBV7-2 and TRBJ2-1, is GAGVSQSPSNKVTEKGKDVELRCDPISGHTALYWYRQSLGQGLEFLIYFQGNSAPDKSGLPSDRFSAERTGGSVSTLTIQRTQQEDSAVYLCASSSEAGTGVGEQFFGPGTRLTVL.